Described below is a single TCR beta chain sequence and its context. Seattle patient enrollment occurred during active infection, with longitudinal follow-up thereafter. In the original analysis: From reference gene primer amplification, estimates of nucleated cell counts were derived. Repertoires were generated with immunoSEQ multiplex PCR, while TCRdb's copy carries only in-frame clones and drops some. Clone size and the V and J calls come from that table; the DNA yielded D and trimming. The sample gives 300,000 to 350,000 clones, about nine tenths of which show up once; 2.5% to 3.5% is in the top ten. This sample was taken from a study of blood T cell repertoires in COVID-19. Across the whole study: PBMCs, B-cell-depleted T cells, or T cells were the source of the cDNA or gDNA that made up the material.

V lost 11 bases and J lost 2, with 12 bases in between. The CDR3 is 12 amino acids. Germline CDR1 reads SGHAT; CDR2 reads FQNNGV. The chain joins TRBV11-2 to TRBJ1-1; tentative D call: TRBD1 (6 bases). Sequencing was carried out using peripheral blood. The TCR sequence derives from a woman in her twenties or thirties with COVID-19, enrolled during active disease. This CDR3 is CACNRVNTEAFF. The CDR3 DNA reads TGTGCCTGCAACAGGGTAAACACTGAAGCTTTCTTT.